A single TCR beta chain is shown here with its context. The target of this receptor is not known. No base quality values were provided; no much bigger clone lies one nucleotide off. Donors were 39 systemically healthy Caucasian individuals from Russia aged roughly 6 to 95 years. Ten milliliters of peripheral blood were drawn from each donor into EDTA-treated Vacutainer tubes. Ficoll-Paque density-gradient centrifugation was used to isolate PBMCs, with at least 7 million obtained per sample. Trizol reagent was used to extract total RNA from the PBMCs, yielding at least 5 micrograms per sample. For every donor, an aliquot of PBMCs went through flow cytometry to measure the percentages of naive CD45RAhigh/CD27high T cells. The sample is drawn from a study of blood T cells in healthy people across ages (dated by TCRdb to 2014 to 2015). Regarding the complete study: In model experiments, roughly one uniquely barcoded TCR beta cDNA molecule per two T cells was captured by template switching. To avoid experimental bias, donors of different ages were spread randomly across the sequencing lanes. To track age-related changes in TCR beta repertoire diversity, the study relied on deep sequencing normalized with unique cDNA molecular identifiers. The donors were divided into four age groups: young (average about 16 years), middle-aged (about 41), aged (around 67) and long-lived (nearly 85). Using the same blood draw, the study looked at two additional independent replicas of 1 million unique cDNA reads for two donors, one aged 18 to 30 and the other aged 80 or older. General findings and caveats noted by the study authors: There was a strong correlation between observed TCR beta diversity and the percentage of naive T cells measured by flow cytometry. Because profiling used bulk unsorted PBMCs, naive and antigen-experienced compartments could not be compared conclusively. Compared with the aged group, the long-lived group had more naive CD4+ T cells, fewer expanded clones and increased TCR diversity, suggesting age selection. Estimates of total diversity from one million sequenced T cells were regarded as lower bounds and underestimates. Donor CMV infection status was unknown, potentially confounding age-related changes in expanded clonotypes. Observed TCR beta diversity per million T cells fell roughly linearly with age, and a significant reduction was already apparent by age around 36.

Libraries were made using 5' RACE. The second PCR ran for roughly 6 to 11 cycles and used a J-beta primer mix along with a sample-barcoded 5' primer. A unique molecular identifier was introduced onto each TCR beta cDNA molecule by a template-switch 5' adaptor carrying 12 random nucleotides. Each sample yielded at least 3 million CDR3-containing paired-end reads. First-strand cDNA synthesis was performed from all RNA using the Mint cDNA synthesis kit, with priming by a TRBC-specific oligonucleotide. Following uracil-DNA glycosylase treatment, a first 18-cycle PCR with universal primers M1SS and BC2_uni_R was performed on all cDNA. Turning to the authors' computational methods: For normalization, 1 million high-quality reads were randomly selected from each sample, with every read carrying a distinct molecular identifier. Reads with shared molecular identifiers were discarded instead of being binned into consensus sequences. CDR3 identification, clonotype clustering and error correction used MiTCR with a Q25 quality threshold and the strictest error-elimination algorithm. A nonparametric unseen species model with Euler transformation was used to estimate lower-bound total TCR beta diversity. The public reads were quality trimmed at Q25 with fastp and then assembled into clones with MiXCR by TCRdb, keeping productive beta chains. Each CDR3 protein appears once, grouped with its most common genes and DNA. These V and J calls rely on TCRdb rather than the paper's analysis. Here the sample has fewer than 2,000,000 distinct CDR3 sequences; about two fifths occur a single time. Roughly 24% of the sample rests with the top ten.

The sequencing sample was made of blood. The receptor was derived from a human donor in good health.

The DNA reads as follows: TGTGCCACCAGTGTCCCTGCGGGGACAGCAGACTCCTACAATGAGCAGTTCTTC. Its translation reads: CATSVPAGTADSYNEQFF. Rearrangement joined TRBV24-1 to TRBJ2-1, with TRBD1 tentatively as D gene (7 bases match). The CDR3 numbers 18 residues from cysteine through phenylalanine. CDR3 DNA only is kept here, 54 bases in frame from base 1. V sheds 5 bases and J sheds 0 bases, leaving 19 bases between their ends. Per the germline V gene, KGHDR is the CDR1 and SFDVKD is the CDR2.